This note documents a single T cell receptor beta chain sequence. Its antigen is undetermined. The sample is drawn from a study of shared clonotypes between healthy human individuals. Study outcomes and limitations: Collection of samples was limited to blood; tissue repertoires likely differ.

The data were produced by immunoSEQ multiplex PCR, yet TCRdb's version contains in-frame clones alone and is incomplete. Counted here are about 490,000 clones, roughly 80% occurring once; the ten biggest clones make up approximately 12%. Trimming removed 5 bases from V and 1 base from J; junction bases left unmatched: 6. This CDR3 spans 15 amino acids. The V gene's germline CDR1 is SGHTA and CDR2 FQGNSA. Sequencing was done on a sample of PBMCs. The V gene is TRBV7-2, the J gene TRBJ2-5, with 8 positions matching TRBD1. The clonotype comes from a woman between 40 and 55 years old in good health. Some clones in this sample may be carry-over from other donors' samples. CDR3 sequence reads: CASSTYRGSQETQYF. In nucleotides, the CDR3 is TGTGCCAGCAGCACCTACAGGGGGTCCCAAGAGACCCAGTACTTC.